One sample yielded the 27 T cell receptor beta chains listed below, sequenced in a study of blood T cell repertoires in COVID-19. The data were produced by immunoSEQ multiplex PCR, yet TCRdb's version contains in-frame clones alone and is incomplete. The data contain 170,000 or so clones, around 77% of them singletons. Sequenced material: peripheral blood. The receptors were gathered from a man aged 70-80 years with active or convalescent COVID-19.

The CDR3, as DNA: TGTGCCAGCTCACCAGAGACGGGGTGGGACACTGAAGCTTTCTTT. The encoded protein is CASSPETGWDTEAFF. The chain is built from TRBV18 and TRBJ1-1; D is ambiguous. Germline CDR1 KGHSH, CDR2 LQKENI. The CDR3 totals 15 residues. V gave up 2 bases and J gave up 3 bases, with 13 bases separating them.

V usage is TRBV10-3 and J usage is TRBJ1-1; 8 bases are shared with TRBD1. J gave up 4 bases and V 10 bases, and 5 bases lay outside the gene matches. The germline gives CDR1 ENHRY, CDR2 SYGVKD. This CDR3 has 12 residues. DNA of the CDR3: TGTGCCACCTCCGGACAGGGCACTGAAGCTTTCTTT. Translating it yields CATSGQGTEAFF.

The chain links TRBV7-9 to TRBJ2-3; the match to TRBD1 covers 9 bases. CDR1 SEHNR and CDR2 FQNEAQ come from the germline V gene (reference sequence). CDR3 size: 15 residues. V trimming: 3 bases; J trimming: 3 bases; junction bases outside the gene matches: 4. The CDR3 DNA reads TGTGCCAGCAGCTTCGTGACAGGGGGAACAGATACGCAGTATTTT. The encoded protein is CASSFVTGGTDTQYF.

This sequence joins TRBV28 and TRBJ2-3; TRBD1 is a possible D gene (6 bases). From germline, CDR1 is MDHEN and CDR2 SYDVKM. The V and J ends lost 5 bases and 2 bases respectively, with 14 bases between them. The CDR3 totals 15 residues. CDR3 residues: CASSTSGATTDTQYF. The CDR3 coding sequence is TGTGCCAGCAGTACTTCAGGGGCGACCACAGATACGCAGTATTTT.

J is TRBJ2-2 and V is TRBV7-2, with D tentatively TRBD1 (5 bases). Germline V lookup: CDR1 SGHTA, CDR2 FQGNSA. The CDR3 runs to 13 residues. V was trimmed by 5 bases and J by 5 bases, leaving 9 bases between them. For the CDR3, the DNA is TGTGCCAGCAGCCGCCAGGGAACCGGGGAGCTGTTTTTT. Its translation: CASSRQGTGELFF.

This chain connects TRBV3-1 (or the pseudogene TRBV3-2) to TRBJ2-7; TRBD1 might be the D (5 bases). Germline CDR1 and CDR2: LGHDT and YNNKEL (reference sequence). V lost 1 base and J lost 3, with 10 bases in between. This CDR3 contains 14 residues. CDR3 DNA sequence: TGTGCCAGCAGCCAAGGATATCAGGGCTACGAGCAGTACTTC. Residues: CASSQGYQGYEQYF.

This clone was seen a few times. The chain is built from TRBV3-1 (or the pseudogene TRBV3-2) and TRBJ2-1; 7 bases line up with TRBD2. The germline gives CDR1 LGHDT, CDR2 YNNKEL (reference sequence). V shed 5 bases, J shed 8 bases, and the junction held 12 bases outside the gene matches. The CDR3 consists of 15 residues. The CDR3 sequence is CASSTPGLIVYEQFF. In DNA form, the CDR3 reads TGTGCCAGCAGCACTCCGGGACTAATCGTTTATGAGCAGTTCTTC.

The rearrangement joins TRBV6-1 to TRBJ2-1; 12 positions match TRBD2. Germline V gene sequence: CDR1 MNHNS, CDR2 SASEGT. CDR3 length equals 18 residues. Unmatched junction bases numbered 16, after V lost 0 bases and J lost 13 bases. Here the CDR3 DNA reads TGTGCCAGCAGTGAAGCGGGTTGGACTAGCGGGGACAATGTTCACCAGTTCTTC. Its translation is CASSEAGWTSGDNVHQFF.

This sequence joins TRBV7-9 and TRBJ2-7; tentatively, D is TRBD1 (6 bases). Deletions cut 5 bases from V and 2 bases from J, with 16 bases between. This CDR3 has 15 residues. Germline assignment: CDR1 SEHNR and CDR2 FQNEAQ (reference sequence). CDR3 loop: CASSPGWDIPYEQYF. The DNA of the CDR3 is TGTGCCAGCAGCCCGGGGTGGGACATTCCCTACGAGCAGTACTTC.

This clone was observed a handful of times. This chain uses TRBV3-1 (or the pseudogene TRBV3-2) with TRBJ2-1, with a tentative D call TRBD2 (6 bases). The V gene's germline CDR1 is LGHDT and CDR2 YNNKEL (reference sequence). The CDR3 sequence is 15 residues long. The ends were cut back, 6 bases at V and 5 bases at J, with 17 bases in the middle. CDR3 sequence: CASSPGVGVDNEQFF. Here the CDR3 DNA reads TGTGCCAGCAGTCCGGGGGTAGGGGTGGACAATGAGCAGTTCTTC.

This chain links TRBV6-4 with TRBJ2-4; maybe TRBD2 (6 bases). V gave up 6 bases and J gave up 0 bases, with 15 bases separating them. Germline V lookup: CDR1 MRHNA, CDR2 SNTAGT. The CDR3 length is 16 residues. CDR3 sequence: CASRSAGLLAKNIQYF. The CDR3 DNA reads TGTGCCAGCAGGTCTGCGGGACTTCTAGCCAAAAACATTCAGTACTTC.

The rearrangement links TRBV7-8 to TRBJ1-5; a weak D match, TRBD1 (6 bases). The germline CDR1 and CDR2 sequences are SGHVS and FQNEAQ. The CDR3 contains 14 residues. The V end lost 0 bases, the J end lost 7 bases, and 10 bases lay between the germline ends. CDR3 DNA sequence: TGTGCCAGCAGCTTAGCCTCAGGGGAGCAGCCCCAGCATTTT. Residues: CASSLASGEQPQHF.

The table lists this clone with a count of one. This sequence joins TRBV3-1 (or the pseudogene TRBV3-2) and TRBJ2-7, with D possibly TRBD2 on 5 matching bases. V dropped 0 bases and J dropped 2 bases, with 11 bases sitting between them. The germline V gene has CDR1 LGHDT and CDR2 YNNKEL (reference sequence). The CDR3 is 15 amino acids. This CDR3 is CASSQDWTGTYEQYF. The CDR3 bases are TGTGCCAGCAGCCAAGATTGGACGGGAACCTACGAGCAGTACTTC.

The sample holds a few counts of this clone. The chain employs TRBV7-8 and TRBJ2-7; D might be TRBD2 (5 bases). The germline V gene has CDR1 SGHVS and CDR2 FQNEAQ. This CDR3 is built from 15 residues. With 5 bases removed from V and 2 bases from J, the gap between germline ends came to 16 bases. The chain's CDR3 is CASSPGPTGTYEQYF. The CDR3, as DNA: TGTGCCAGCAGCCCAGGACCGACGGGAACCTACGAGCAGTACTTC.

This clone was observed a few times. The chain employs TRBV7-3 and TRBJ2-3; tentatively, D is TRBD1 (5 bases). The CDR3 is 16 residues long. Trimming removed 5 bases at V and 2 bases at J, with 17 bases between. The germline CDR1 and CDR2 sequences are SGHTA and FQGTGA. The CDR3 DNA reads TGTGCCAGCAGCACATGGGGCGGACGGCTCACAGATACGCAGTATTTT. Its translation: CASSTWGGRLTDTQYF.

In this sample, this clone turned up once. The chain couples TRBV6-6 to TRBJ2-3; 7 nucleotides agree with TRBD2. The CDR3 runs to 14 residues. The germline gives CDR1 MNHNY, CDR2 SVGAGI (reference sequence). V shed 8 bases and J 2 bases; nucleotides not matched to a gene: 7. CDR3 region: CASVLAVDTDTQYF. The CDR3 region has the DNA TGTGCCAGCGTCCTAGCGGTGGACACAGATACGCAGTATTTT.

The V call is TRBV12-3 or TRBV12-4, the J call TRBJ2-5; a weak D match, TRBD1 (6 bases). This CDR3 contains 13 residues. Trimming removed 6 bases from V and 2 bases from J, with 10 bases in between. The CDR3 nucleotides are TGTGCCAGCAGGACAGGCGGACAAGAGACCCAGTACTTC. It specifies CASRTGGQETQYF.

With regard to this clone: Other DNA sequences within the sample encode an identical CDR3. The V and J genes are TRBV5-1 and TRBJ2-1, with D perhaps TRBD1 (5 bases). Trimming removed 0 bases at V and 1 base at J, with 8 bases between. CDR3 size: 15 residues. Germline CDR1 is SGHRS and CDR2 is YFSETQ. CDR3 in amino acids: CASSLGQGSYNEQFF. The CDR3 nucleotides are TGCGCCAGCAGCTTGGGGCAGGGATCCTACAATGAGCAGTTCTTC.

This clone was counted a few times. The chain combines TRBV19 with TRBJ1-1; D is undetermined. From germline, CDR1 is LNHDA and CDR2 SQIVND (reference sequence). The CDR3 is 12 residues long. V was clipped by 8 bases and J by 1 base, with 8 bases between them. DNA of the CDR3: TGTGCCAGTGAGGGAAGGAACACTGAAGCTTTCTTT. Its protein product is CASEGRNTEAFF.

This clone is a singleton in its sample. The chain is built from TRBV7-2 and TRBJ2-2; D may be TRBD2 (5 bases). Per germline, CDR1 SGHTA and CDR2 FQGNSA. The ends were cut back, 3 bases at V and 6 bases at J, with 8 bases in the middle. The CDR3 consists of 13 residues. In DNA form, the CDR3 reads TGTGCCAGCAGCTTTGCTAGCCCCGGGGAGCTGTTTTTT. Amino acids: CASSFASPGELFF.

This clone was observed a handful of times. The chain employs TRBV7-8 and TRBJ2-7; 9 bases are shared with TRBD2. V shed 6 bases and J 1 base; nucleotides not matched to a gene: 7. Germline V gene data show CDR1 as SGHVS and CDR2 as FQNEAQ. The CDR3 contains 15 residues. CDR3: CASSSKREVSYEQYF. For the CDR3, the DNA is TGTGCCAGCAGTTCCAAGCGGGAGGTATCCTACGAGCAGTACTTC.

The chain uses TRBV30 and TRBJ1-2, with a weak D call TRBD1 (5 bases). CDR1 is GTSNPN, CDR2 SVGIG, per germline (reference sequence). Trimming left V 2 bases short and J 4 bases short, with 11 bases between. The CDR3 is 13 residues long. Here the CDR3 reads CAWSWGIGYGYTF. DNA for the CDR3: TGTGCCTGGAGTTGGGGCATCGGCTATGGCTACACCTTC.

On this clone: This CDR3 is also generated by other DNA sequences in the sample. The J gene is TRBJ2-1, the V gene TRBV5-1, with TRBD2 matching over 7 bases. The CDR3 is made up of 15 amino acids. Germline V gives CDR1 SGHRS, CDR2 YFSETQ. V gave up 0 bases and J gave up 3 bases; unmatched junction bases: 3. Written as DNA, the CDR3 is TGCGCCAGCAGCTTGGCTCTAGCGGACTACAATGAGCAGTTCTTC. It yields the protein CASSLALADYNEQFF.

The chain employs TRBV29-1 and TRBJ1-5; TRBD1 matches at 9 bases. This CDR3 is built from 14 residues. Germline V lookup: CDR1 SQVTM, CDR2 ANQGSEA. The V gene end was trimmed by 6 bases and the J gene end by 7 bases; junction bases not matched to a gene: 10. The CDR3 loop is CSVARDRVGQPQHF. In nucleotides, the CDR3 is TGCAGCGTCGCAAGGGACAGGGTAGGCCAGCCCCAGCATTTT.

The V call is TRBV10-1, the J call TRBJ1-2; possibly TRBD1 for D (6 bases). Between the trimmed V and J ends, which lost 7 bases and 2 bases, there was a span of 8 bases. CDR1 and CDR2 from the germline V gene are WNHNN and SYGVQD (reference sequence). This CDR3 spans 12 amino acids. The CDR3 DNA reads as TGCGCCAGCAAGACAGGAAACTATGGCTACACCTTC. Translating it yields CASKTGNYGYTF.

The CDR3 sequence is CASSFQTSDYEQYF. The CDR3 DNA follows: TGTGCCAGCAGCTTCCAGACTAGCGACTACGAGCAGTACTTC. V usage is TRBV7-2 and J usage is TRBJ2-7, with 8 bases fitting TRBD2. J lost 3 bases, V lost 3 bases, and 4 bases had no gene match. This CDR3 comprises 14 residues. CDR1 is SGHTA, CDR2 FQGNSA, per germline. Based on the CDR3 plus reference TRBV7-2 and TRBJ2-7, the full variable domain is GAGVSQSPSNKVTEKGKDVELRCDPISGHTALYWYRQSLGQGLEFLIYFQGNSAPDKSGLPSDRFSAERTGGSVSTLTIQRTQQEDSAVYLCASSFQTSDYEQYFGPGTRLTVT.

Only a few counts were recorded for this clone. The V and J genes are TRBV15 and TRBJ1-4, with 10 bases lining up with TRBD1. V lost 1 base to trimming and J lost 8 bases; unmatched junction nucleotides: 4. This CDR3 has 15 amino acids. The germline gives CDR1 LNHNV, CDR2 YYDKDF (reference sequence). CDR3 protein: CATSRAGTGEEKLFF. CDR3 coding DNA: TGTGCCACCAGCAGAGCCGGGACAGGGGAAGAAAAACTGTTTTTT. The complete variable domain, with remaining parts taken from reference TRBV15 and TRBJ1-4, reads DAMVIQNPRYQVTQFGKPVTLSCSQTLNHNVMYWYQQKSSQAPKLLFHYYDKDFNNEADTPDNFQSRRPNTSFCFLDIRSPGLGDTAMYLCATSRAGTGEEKLFFGSGTQLSVL.